This T cell receptor beta chain was identified in a study of cytomegalovirus exposure and HLA in healthy donors (dated by TCRdb to about 2017). Regarding the complete study: An earlier analysis of approximately 640 of the donors reported more than 250 Gb of sequence data and around 120 million unique TCR beta sequences from 150 million to 200 million T cells. An early release covering around 630 HLA-typed donors comprised about 300 gigabases of sequencing data and some 79 million unique TCR sequences. Of the 398 genotyped donors, 75% to 85% were placed in the genetic ancestry cluster associated with self-reported Caucasian donors. The study aimed to test whether cataloging public T cell receptors could reveal signatures of past pathogen exposure. The T cell repertoires of 666 subjects were profiled by immunosequencing and related to cytomegalovirus serostatus. Along with the roughly 670-subject first cohort, a separate validation cohort of 120 different subjects was used. To predict cytomegalovirus infection status, the study combined high-throughput TCR immunosequencing, statistical association of individual TCRs with disease status, and machine learning. To study patterns of TCR occurrence, a later analysis re-analyzed previously published TCR beta repertoires from several hundred donors and added high-resolution HLA genotyping. Rather than drawing on any new phenotypic data, the later analysis identified candidate immune exposures from TCR beta sequences and the way those sequences occurred across donors. An earlier analysis of approximately 640 of the donors applied high-throughput TCR beta sequencing to assess whether each TCR beta V gene segment acted as functional or pseudogenic. Donor age, sex, ethnicity and CMV serostatus were collected together with the repertoire data. A later genetic analysis used genome-wide SNP genotypes for about three fifths of the 666 donors, treating that subset as a discovery cohort. All discovery cohort repertoires had been generated on a single sequencing platform. HLA typing included class I and class II loci at four-digit resolution. Typing coverage varied by locus: about 620-630 donors for A, B, C, DRB1 and DQB1; roughly 510 for DQA1; about 600 for DPA1; more than 450 for DPB1. About five DR-DQ haplotypes were handled as single units for association and clustering because linkage in the cohort was strong. Across approximately 400 genotyped donors of the cohort, an average of about 250,000 unique TCR beta nucleotide sequences per donor were sequenced, and roughly 17% of those sequences were non-productive.

General conclusions and limits of the study: Most CMV-associated TCR beta chains appeared to be HLA-restricted in a later analysis, and the HLA associations seemed to be driven largely by CMV exposure. The 87-base-pair reads could not distinguish some IMGT-functional V segments, including TRBV6-2 and TRBV6-3, so those segments were excluded. A cluster of highly shared sequence variants was judged likely to represent a technical artifact of the sequencing pipeline. Most TCR sequences were seen in very few donors, while some public TCRs were found in many individuals. The study gave a list of 150 to 200 TCR beta chains associated with cytomegalovirus. A later genetic analysis reported fewer N-insertions in productive TCRs among donors in an Asian-associated ancestry cluster than the approximately 670-donor mean. In this cohort, only TCR beta chains were sequenced, and detectable features were limited by the absence of alpha or paired-chain data. In a later analysis, 16,951 TCR beta sequences were associated with specific HLA alleles at a false discovery rate of 0.05. A few of the identified cytomegalovirus-associated TCR beta chains were confirmed in vitro to be specific for cytomegalovirus antigens. Sequencing depth was assumed to be roughly uniform across donors in the presence/absence analyses, though that assumption may not hold. In a later analysis, the rate of TCR association differed among HLA loci, with DRB1 alleles having the most associated TCRs and HLA-C alleles having the fewest. In a later genetic analysis, a missense DCLRE1C variant was associated with V-gene and J-gene trimming of TCR beta chains, and the association was replicated in an independent cohort. When HLA alleles, especially DR and DQ, strongly co-occurred, attributing TCR associations to individual alleles was difficult. Several of the top co-occurrence clusters appeared to be linked to parvovirus B19, influenza, CMV and Epstein-Barr virus, according to a later analysis. A further reported finding was that TCR beta sequences accurately predicted the HLA-A and HLA-B alleles for most subjects in the first cohort. Because counts were too low, fewer than 20 rarely observed V segments, including chromosome 9 orphons, were excluded from the earlier analysis of around 590 of the donors. In a later analysis, HLA-associated TCR beta chains showed more clonal expansion and lower generation probabilities than non-associated chains that were equally common. The classifier was reported to diagnose cytomegalovirus status with high specificity and sensitivity in both the original and validation cohorts. The only immune exposure information available for the cohort was CMV serostatus. Because HLA typing was missing for some donors at each locus, association tests included only the typed subset. According to the authors, the approach could potentially be generalized to other disease states and immunological phenotypes. An earlier analysis of approximately 570 of the donors showed that most TCR beta V segments appeared in productive rearrangements either about 90% or about 30% of the time, which broadly matched IMGT annotations. Correlated functional status among segregating V segments might be attributable to linkage disequilibrium, but an unknown experimental factor could not be ruled out.

V trim: 10 bases; J trim: 4 bases; unmatched bases: 10. Spanning cysteine to phenylalanine, the CDR3 consists of 14 amino acids. Only the CDR3 part of the read is kept: 42 bases, read in frame from the first base. CDR1 and CDR2 are drawn from the germline V gene: SNHLY, FYNNEI. The cohort was made up of 500 to 800 healthy bone marrow donors. At the time of sampling, all cohort members were nominally healthy, though unrecorded immune exposures were likely present. The donor was CMV seronegative and was included in the group of about 350 seronegative cohort members. Each donor provided a peripheral blood sample, and peripheral blood mononuclear cells were used for TCR beta sequencing. Genomic DNA was extracted from the blood cell samples with the Qiagen DNeasy Blood Extraction Kit. As regards this clone: What antigen it recognizes has not been identified. Base-call qualities are not available, and no considerably larger clone is one nucleotide away.

The library was produced with the immunoSEQ multiplex PCR assay. For the multiplex PCR, a mixture combining 60 forward primers for TCR Vbeta segments and 13 reverse primers for TCR Jbeta segments was used. Amplification of the CDR3 region of rearranged TCR beta genes was performed with a multiplex PCR assay on genomic DNA. The Illumina HiSeq System was used to sequence the amplified TCR beta libraries as 87-base-pair reads. In the original analysis: A later analysis counted about 76 million unique TCR beta chains across the approximately 700 repertoires, and some 11 million of these chains were shared by at least two donors. Raw reads were error-corrected and collapsed into unique sequences with a nearest-neighbor algorithm that merged closely related sequences to remove PCR and sequencing errors. Alignment of CDR3 sequences to IMGT reference sequences was used to assign V, D and J gene segments. For a sequence to be retained, at least a six-nucleotide match to both a V gene segment and a J gene segment was required. A rearrangement was called productive if the CDR3 had no stop codons and remained in frame with V and J, and every other rearrangement was called non-productive. Following IMGT convention, CDR3 was defined as the stretch from the second conserved V-encoded cysteine to the conserved J-encoded phenylalanine. Sequences without an unambiguous match to a single V gene segment were excluded from the earlier analysis of a few hundred of the donors. In an earlier analysis of approximately 610 of the donors, V segments were called functional above 56.7% productive rearrangements and were called segregating when the between-donor standard deviation exceeded 5%. A statistical classification framework was built for diagnosing cytomegalovirus status from the catalog of TCR beta chain sequences. V and J gene assignment, in a later analysis, came from comparing TCR nucleotide sequences with IMGT/GENE-DB human TR gene sequences. Using the TCRdist pipeline, a later analysis assigned CDR3 sequences along with most-parsimonious VDJ recombination scenarios. In a later analysis, each TCR beta chain was defined by its CDR3 amino acid sequence together with its V-gene family, and reads without a unique V-gene family were excluded. A later analysis removed 600 or so highly shared, low-generation-probability nucleotide sequences to deal with suspected cross-contamination and a sequencing artifact. For each public chain, a later analysis derived a clonal expansion index from normalized ranks of inferred template counts within each repertoire. Generation probabilities in a later analysis came from a VDJ recombination model fitted to out-of-frame rearrangements, and those results were checked against IGoR. A later analysis scored TCR-TCR, TCR-HLA and TCR-CMV co-occurrence with hypergeometric tests, applying a repertoire-size bias correction to TCR pairs. False discovery rates were estimated in a later analysis by permuting HLA or CMV assignments 20 times. In a later analysis, co-occurring TCRs were grouped using DBSCAN, and TCRdist sequence similarity was added for clustering within HLA-allele-positive subsets. Repertoires with fewer than 30,000 or more than 120,000 public chains, plus five repertoires with anomalous nucleotide sharing, were excluded from co-occurrence clustering. Here the immuneACCESS table is served through TCRdb, limited to in-frame sequences with V and J called. Missing clones are a known gap in these copies; in checked studies unresolved V genes cover under half, and the rest lacks a known reason. The V and J calls and clone size are taken from that table; D and trimming were inferred from the DNA. The sample includes some 120,000 clones, with 75% to 85% observed a single time. Clones ranked in the top ten supply 1% of the sample.

The receptor's source is a man aged 35 to 55 in good health and CMV-seronegative. The chain uses TRBV2 and TRBJ1-5, with TRBD1 matching 7 junction bases. The sample comprised PBMCs. The CDR3 has the sequence CAIKTRQGNQPQHF. The sequenced DNA is TGTGCCATCAAGACGAGACAGGGTAATCAGCCCCAGCATTTT.